This passage covers 12 T cell receptor beta chains from one sample sequenced in a study of OX40 agonist ivuxolimab in advanced cancers. Library construction relied on the immunoSEQ multiplex PCR assay. Entries here come from immuneACCESS through TCRdb and include only in-frame sequences with V and J called. Some clones fail to appear in such tables; in the studies checked, an unresolved V gene covers under half of the shortfall, and the cause of the remainder is unknown. This sample is represented by some 70,000 clones; approximately 90% of them were singletons. Of the sample, 8% to 10% falls within the top ten clones. The input for sequencing was CD4+ or CD8+ T cells sorted from blood, taken in a trial of the OX40 agonist ivuxolimab. The receptors shown here come from an adult with an advanced solid tumor such as melanoma, head and neck, liver or kidney cancer.

V and J are TRBV6-1 and TRBJ1-1; D gene uncertain. CDR3 length: 14 residues. The germline V and J ends were trimmed by 6 bases and 1 base, with 12 bases remaining between them. Germline values: CDR1 MNHNS, CDR2 SASEGT. The CDR3 reads CASRTFSENTEAFF. The DNA of the CDR3 is TGTGCCAGCAGGACCTTTAGTGAGAACACTGAAGCTTTCTTT.

Here the CDR3 DNA reads TGTGCCAGCAGGGGGGGGCTTAGGGCGAATAATTCACCCCTCCACTTT. It translates to CASRGGLRANNSPLHF. The rearrangement links TRBV28 to TRBJ1-6; maybe TRBD1 (6 bases). CDR3 length: 16 amino acids. The germline CDR1 and CDR2 sequences are MDHEN and SYDVKM. V was clipped by 6 bases and J by 5 bases, with 17 bases between them.

The rearrangement uses TRBV2 and TRBJ1-5; TRBD1 agrees at 7 bases. The CDR3 loop spans 15 amino acids. V dropped 6 bases and J dropped 0; count of bases not matched to a gene: 5. From germline, CDR1 is SNHLY and CDR2 FYNNEI. The chain's CDR3 is CASRADRASNQPQHF. In DNA form, the CDR3 reads TGTGCCAGCAGGGCAGACAGGGCTAGCAATCAGCCCCAGCATTTT. Complete variable domain (other parts from reference TRBV2 and TRBJ1-5): EPEVTQTPSHQVTQMGQEVILRCVPISNHLYFYWYRQILGQKVEFLVSFYNNEISEKSEIFDDQFSVERPDGSNFTLKIRSTKLEDSAMYFCASRADRASNQPQHFGDGTRLSIL.

This chain uses TRBV7-3 with TRBJ2-3, with D possibly matching TRBD2 (5 bases). Germline V gives CDR1 SGHTA, CDR2 FQGTGA. V gave up 3 bases and J gave up 6 bases, with 7 bases separating them. The CDR3 consists of 12 residues. Here the CDR3 DNA reads TGTGCCAGCAGCTTGCTAGCTGATACGCAGTATTTT. Amino acid sequence: CASSLLADTQYF. Full variable domain (missing parts from reference TRBV7-3 and TRBJ2-3): GAGVSQTPSNKVTEKGKYVELRCDPISGHTALYWYRQSLGQGPEFLIYFQGTGAADDSGLPNDRFFAVRPEGSVSTLKIQRTERGDSAVYLCASSLLADTQYFGPGTRLTVL.

The chain employs TRBV7-6 and TRBJ2-7, with 7 positions matching TRBD2. The V gene's germline CDR1 is SGHVS and CDR2 FNYEAQ. V dropped 5 bases and J dropped 3; count of bases not matched to a gene: 7. The CDR3 is 14 amino acids. CDR3 nucleotides: TGTGCCAGCAGCCGTGGACTAGGTGTCTACGAGCAGTACTTC. Its translation is CASSRGLGVYEQYF.

The rearrangement uses TRBV28 and TRBJ1-1, with D unresolved. Per the germline V gene, CDR1 is MDHEN and CDR2 is SYDVKM. Trimming took 2 bases from V and 8 from J, leaving 9 bases between them. The length of the CDR3 is 12 residues. The CDR3 region is CASSLPETEAFF. As DNA, the CDR3 is TGTGCCAGCAGTTTACCGGAGACCGAAGCTTTCTTT.

This chain uses TRBV9 with TRBJ1-3; D remains ambiguous. This CDR3 region has 17 residues. V shed 4 bases and J shed 1 base, with 18 bases lying between them. The germline V gene encodes CDR1 SGDLS and CDR2 YYNGEE. DNA for the CDR3: TGTGCCAGCAGCCCACGGACGGTCCTAGATTCTGGAAACACCATATATTTT. It encodes CASSPRTVLDSGNTIYF.

This clone was counted only a few times. The chain couples TRBV18 to TRBJ1-6; D is unclear. The CDR3 consists of 14 residues. CDR1 KGHSH and CDR2 LQKENI come from the germline V gene. Trimming stripped 3 bases from V and 6 bases from J, with 9 bases between. CDR3 in DNA: TGTGCCAGCTCACCCCGAACAGCTAATTCACCCCTCCACTTT. Translated: CASSPRTANSPLHF.

The CDR3 spells CASSGTVNTEAFF. DNA for the CDR3: TGTGCCAGCAGCGGGACAGTGAACACTGAAGCTTTCTTT. The chain recombines TRBV5-4 with TRBJ1-1; the match to TRBD1 covers 7 bases. V dropped 4 bases and J dropped 0; count of bases not matched to a gene: 0. The CDR3 loop spans 13 amino acids. Germline lookup yields CDR1 SGHNT and CDR2 YYREEE (reference sequence).

CDR3 nucleotides: TGTGCTAGTGGTCCCGGACTGCGAATGAACACTGAAGCTTTCTTT. This gives the protein CASGPGLRMNTEAFF. V and J are TRBV12-5 and TRBJ1-1; D is unresolved. The CDR3 is 15 amino acids. Deletions cut 5 bases from V and 0 bases from J, with 13 bases between. CDR1 is LGHNT, CDR2 FRNRAP, per germline.

The chain employs TRBV6-6 and TRBJ1-6; D remains ambiguous. There are 11 residues in the CDR3. Germline CDR1 MNHNY, CDR2 SVGAGI (reference sequence). The V gene lost 8 bases and the J gene lost 14 bases, with 13 bases spanning the gap. The CDR3 sequence is CASRMGGALHF. DNA for the CDR3: TGTGCCAGCCGTATGGGTGGGGCCCTCCACTTT.

The rearrangement uses TRBV30 and TRBJ2-5; D possibly corresponds to TRBD2 (5 bases). CDR3 length: 15 residues. Per the germline V gene, CDR1 is GTSNPN and CDR2 is SVGIG (reference sequence). V lost 0 bases to trimming and J lost 4 bases, with 15 bases between them. CDR3: CAWSVTRGRGETQYF. The CDR3, as DNA: TGTGCCTGGAGTGTGACCCGAGGGAGAGGAGAGACCCAGTACTTC. Full variable domain (missing parts from reference TRBV30 and TRBJ2-5): SQTIHQWPATLVQPVGSPLSLECTVEGTSNPNLYWYRQAAGRGLQLLFYSVGIGQISSEVPQNLSASRPQDRQFILSSKKLLLSDSGFYLCAWSVTRGRGETQYFGPGTRLLVL.